This entry features one T cell receptor (beta chain) sequence. Its specific antigen is unknown. No per-base quality is available; no much larger clone lies one base away. The sample originates from a study of T cell responses to AZD1222 COVID-19 vaccine (dated by TCRdb to about 2021). Study-level background: Because spike-specific TCR depth and breadth did not differ between the two schedules, AZD1222 recipients who got a second dose at roughly 4 weeks were pooled with those who got a second dose at roughly 12 weeks. Enrollment into the trials was organized by age into subgroups of 18-55, 56-69 and 70-plus years, and those subgroups contained 148, 28 and 57 TCR-sequenced participants, respectively. TCR sequencing was performed for roughly 240 trial participants, of whom about 200 were given two doses of AZD1222 and approximately 25 were given two doses of MenACWY control vaccine. Overall results and qualifications from the work: Reportedly, almost half of the unique spike-specific TCRs recognized epitopes lying outside the regions that are mutated in the B.1.351 and B.1.1.7 variants. In the small 56-69-year group, the increase in depth fell short of significance, most likely because of low power. Because no samples from the day 14 peak response were available, repertoires could be characterized only after the peak T cell response. Most participants were white British and females outnumbered males, and the authors suggested that clonal diversity may have been underestimated. Vaccine-associated CD4 TCRs spanned the whole spike protein, with dominant responses in regions 160-218 and 743-854. Conclusions about previously exposed vaccinees are limited, since just six AZD1222 recipients were seropositive for SARS-CoV-2 at baseline. After two AZD1222 doses, both the breadth and the depth of spike-specific TCRs were significantly higher than at day 0 and than in MenACWY recipients.

The CDR3 regions of human TCRbeta chains were subjected to immunosequencing. In the original analysis: Repertoire TCRs were checked for matches against a reference library of SARS-CoV-2-specific TCRs that had been generated using the MIRA antigen-specificity platform. Breadth meant the fraction of unique TCRs that were SARS-CoV-2-associated, whereas depth meant the fraction of total T cells that were SARS-CoV-2-associated. Each spike-specific TCR was assigned to its reactive spike region and to a CD4 or CD8 class using the MIRA data. Log10-transformed breadth and depth values were compared by one-way ANOVA with Sidak's multiple comparisons tests. Not all clones reach the TCRdb copy of this immuneACCESS table, which keeps in-frame sequences only. Checked studies attribute under half of the gap to unresolved V genes and leave the rest unexplained. V and J calls and clone size are given by that table; D and trimming were obtained from the DNA. The sample data list more than 120,000 clones, and 85% to 95% of these were observed just once. The ten largest clonotypes hold 5.1% of the sample.

Interpreted using the paper, the time point label stands for: baseline before first vaccination. The vaccinee samples were drawn from two UK trials, COV001 and COV002, one of which was a single-blind randomized controlled phase 2/3 trial testing AZD1222 (ChAdOx1 nCoV-19) in healthy adults. Trial participant PBMC samples were collected at day 0 and day 28 after the second dose for TCRbeta chain sequencing. Between the V and J ends, shortened by 4 bases and 1 base respectively, the junction contains 9 bases. The CDR3 measures 14 amino acids from cysteine to phenylalanine. Kept here is only the CDR3 DNA, which spans 42 bases and is read in frame from base 1. Per the germline V gene, MNHEY is the CDR1 and SVGAGI is the CDR2.

The sequence came from an adult in good health. Recombination joined TRBV6-5 with TRBJ2-3; 6 matching bases give a weak D call of TRBD1. Sequences were derived from peripheral blood, sampled on day 0 of AZD1222 vaccination. In nucleotides, the sequence is TGTGCCAGCAGTTCGCGACAGGGCACAGATACGCAGTATTTT. The resulting protein is CASSSRQGTDTQYF.